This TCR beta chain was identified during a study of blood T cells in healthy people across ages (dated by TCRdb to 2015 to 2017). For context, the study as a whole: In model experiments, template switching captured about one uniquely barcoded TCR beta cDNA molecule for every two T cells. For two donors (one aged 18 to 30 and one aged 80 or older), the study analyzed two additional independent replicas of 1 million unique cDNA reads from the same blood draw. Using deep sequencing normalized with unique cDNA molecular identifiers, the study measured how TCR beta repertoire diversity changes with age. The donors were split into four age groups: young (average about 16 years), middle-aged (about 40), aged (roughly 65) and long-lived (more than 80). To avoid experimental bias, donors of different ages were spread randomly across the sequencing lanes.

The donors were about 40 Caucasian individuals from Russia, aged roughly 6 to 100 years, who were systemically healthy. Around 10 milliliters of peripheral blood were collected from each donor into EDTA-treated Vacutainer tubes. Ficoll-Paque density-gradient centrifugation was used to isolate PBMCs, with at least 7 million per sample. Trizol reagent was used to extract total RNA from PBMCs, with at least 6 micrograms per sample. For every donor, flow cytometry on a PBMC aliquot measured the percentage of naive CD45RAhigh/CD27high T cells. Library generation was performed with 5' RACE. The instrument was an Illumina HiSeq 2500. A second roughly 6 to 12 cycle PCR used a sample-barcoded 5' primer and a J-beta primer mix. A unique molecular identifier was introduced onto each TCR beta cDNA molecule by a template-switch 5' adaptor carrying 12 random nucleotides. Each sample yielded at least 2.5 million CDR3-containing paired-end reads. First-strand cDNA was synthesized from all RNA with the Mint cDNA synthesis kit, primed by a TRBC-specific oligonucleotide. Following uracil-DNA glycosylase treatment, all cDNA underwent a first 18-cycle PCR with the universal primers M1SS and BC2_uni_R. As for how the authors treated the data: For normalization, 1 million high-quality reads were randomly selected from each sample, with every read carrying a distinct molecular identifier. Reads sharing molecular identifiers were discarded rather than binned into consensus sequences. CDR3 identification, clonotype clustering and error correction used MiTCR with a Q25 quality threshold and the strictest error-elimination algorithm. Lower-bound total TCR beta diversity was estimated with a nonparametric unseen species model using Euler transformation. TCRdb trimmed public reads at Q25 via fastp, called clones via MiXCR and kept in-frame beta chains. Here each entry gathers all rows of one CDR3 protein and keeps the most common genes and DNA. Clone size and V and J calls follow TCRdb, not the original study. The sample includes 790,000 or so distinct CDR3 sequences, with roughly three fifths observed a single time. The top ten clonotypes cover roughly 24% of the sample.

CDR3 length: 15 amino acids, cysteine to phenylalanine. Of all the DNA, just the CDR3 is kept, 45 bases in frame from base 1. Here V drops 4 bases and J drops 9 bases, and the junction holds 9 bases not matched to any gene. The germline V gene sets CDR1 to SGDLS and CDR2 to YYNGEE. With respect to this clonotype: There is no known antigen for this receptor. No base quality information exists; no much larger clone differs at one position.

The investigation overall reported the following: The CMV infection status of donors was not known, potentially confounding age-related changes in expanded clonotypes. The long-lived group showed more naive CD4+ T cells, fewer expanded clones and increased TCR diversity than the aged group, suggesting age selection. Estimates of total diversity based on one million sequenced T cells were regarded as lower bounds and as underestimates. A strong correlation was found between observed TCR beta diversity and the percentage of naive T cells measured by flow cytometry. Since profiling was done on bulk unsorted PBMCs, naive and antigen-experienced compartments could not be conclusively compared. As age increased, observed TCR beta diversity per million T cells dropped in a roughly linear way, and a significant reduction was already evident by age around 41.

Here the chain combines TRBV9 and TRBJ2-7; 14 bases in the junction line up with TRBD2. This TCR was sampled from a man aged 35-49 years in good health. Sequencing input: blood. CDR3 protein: CASSREGTSGSRQYF. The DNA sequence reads TGTGCCAGCAGCAGAGAGGGGACTAGCGGGAGCAGGCAGTACTTC.